These T cell receptor beta chains were read from a single sample in a study of T cell changes during pregnancy in multiple sclerosis. Clones were read by immunoSEQ multiplex PCR, and TCRdb kept only the in-frame ones, dropping some. The table shows around 92,000 clones, with 90% to 95% occurring only once. Sequencing used peripheral blood, obtained after pregnancy. Receptors were obtained from a female donor with multiple sclerosis, enrolled in a pregnancy study. The CDR3 runs from the conserved cysteine through the conserved F or W. A D gene is named only where the DNA matches it firmly. Clone size is shown for a subset of rows, as once, few, many or a class of expanded clone.

d_call j_call clone_size v_call cdr3_nt cdr3_aa
TRBD2 TRBJ2-1 NA TRBV27 TGTGCCAGCAAGCTGTGGACTAGTACTGGTGAGCAGTTCTTC CASKLWTSTGEQFF
TRBD2 TRBJ2-1 NA TRBV9 TGTGCCAGCACGTTAACTAGCGGGAGGCAGAATGAGCAGTTCTTC CASTLTSGRQNEQFF
TRBD1 TRBJ2-2 once TRBV11-3 TGTGCCAGCAGCTTAAGGGGGCACGACACCGGGGAGCTGTTTTTT CASSLRGHDTGELFF
TRBD2 TRBJ2-3 NA TRBV30 TGTGCCTGGAGTGATAGCGGGAGAGTTACAGATACGCAGTATTTT CAWSDSGRVTDTQYF
TRBD2 TRBJ2-7 NA TRBV27 TGTGCCAGCAGTTTAGCCAGTAGCGGGTACGAGCAGTACTTC CASSLASSGYEQYF
NA TRBJ1-1 NA TRBV28 TGTGCCAGCAGTCAGGGTTCAACGAACACTGAAGCTTTCTTT CASSQGSTNTEAFF
TRBD2 TRBJ2-7 NA TRBV2 TGTGCCAGCAGCGGGAGGGCTTACGAGCAGTACTTC CASSGRAYEQYF
TRBD1 TRBJ1-1 NA TRBV29-1 TGCAGCGTTGAAGATCGAGGGACAGGCTACACTGAAGCTTTCTTT CSVEDRGTGYTEAFF
NA TRBJ1-1 NA TRBV29-1 TGCAGCGGACAGCCGTTGAACACTGAAGCTTTCTTT CSGQPLNTEAFF
NA TRBJ1-2 NA TRBV27 TGTGCCAGCAGTCCGAGGCCGGGATCAGACGTGGACGGCTACACCTTC CASSPRPGSDVDGYTF
TRBD2 TRBJ2-1 NA TRBV19 TGTGCCAGTAGTGGATCCGGGACTAGCGATGAGCAGTTCTTC CASSGSGTSDEQFF
NA TRBJ1-5 NA TRBV6-6 TGTGCCAGCACCTCAGAGGGATTTAGGTCCCAGCATTTT CASTSEGFRSQHF
NA TRBJ2-2 NA TRBV4-3 TGCGCCAGCAGCCAAGCGCAGTCCGCCGGGGAGCTGTTTTTT CASSQAQSAGELFF
TRBD2 TRBJ2-7 NA TRBV5-1 TGCGCCAGCAGCTTGTGGGGAGGGCTAGCGGGAGATACCTACGAGCAGTACTTC CASSLWGGLAGDTYEQYF
TRBD1 TRBJ2-7 NA TRBV13 TGTGCCAGCAGCTTGGGGGGACAGGGTGGCGAGCAGTACTTC CASSLGGQGGEQYF
NA TRBJ1-1 NA TRBV28 TGTGCCAGCAGTCCCTCGGGGGGCCGGAACACTGAAGCTTTCTTT CASSPSGGRNTEAFF
NA TRBJ2-1 once TRBV19 TGTGCCAGTAGTAAGGGGCATGAGCAGTTCTTC CASSKGHEQFF
NA TRBJ2-2 NA TRBV11-2 TGTGCCAGCAGCTTAGATACGCGGGGACACACCGGGGAGCTGTTTTTT CASSLDTRGHTGELFF
NA TRBJ1-4 NA TRBV5-4 TGTGCCAGCAGCTTGGGGGGGCTTTCTAATGAAAAACTGTTTTTT CASSLGGLSNEKLFF
NA TRBJ1-2 NA TRBV11-2 TGTGCCAGCAGCTTAGGTCCCCTAAACTATGGCTACACCTTC CASSLGPLNYGYTF
NA TRBJ1-1 NA TRBV11-2 TGTGCCAGCAGCTTACAAGGGACACAGAACACTGAAGCTTTCTTT CASSLQGTQNTEAFF
TRBD2 TRBJ2-7 few TRBV6-5 TGTGCCAGCAGTTACTCTAGCGGGAGCTCCTACGAGCAGTACTTC CASSYSSGSSYEQYF
TRBD2 TRBJ2-7 NA TRBV27 TGTGCCAGCAGTCCCTTTGGTAGCGGGAGTGCCCACGAGCAGTACTTC CASSPFGSGSAHEQYF
TRBD2 TRBJ2-1 NA TRBV19 TGTGCCAGTAGTATGGATAGTCTAGCGGGAGCCTACAATGAGCAGTTCTTC CASSMDSLAGAYNEQFF
NA TRBJ2-3 NA TRBV2 TGTGCCAGCAGTTTAGACAGGAGCACAGATACGCAGTATTTT CASSLDRSTDTQYF
NA TRBJ2-1 NA TRBV19 TGTGCCAGTAGTAACCGGGGAGTGGTAAACAATGAGCAGTTCTTC CASSNRGVVNNEQFF
NA TRBJ1-1 once TRBV29-1 TGCAGCGTGGAGGGTGGTGAAGCTTTCTTT CSVEGGEAFF
NA TRBJ2-2 NA TRBV6-4 TGTGCCAGCAGTGACCTCTCCGGGGAGCTGTTTTTT CASSDLSGELFF
NA TRBJ2-3 NA TRBV15 TGTGCCACCAAAGCTCAAGCGAGCCGCACAGATACGCAGTATTTT CATKAQASRTDTQYF
NA TRBJ1-1 few TRBV29-1 TGCAGCGCTGATCGGTGGAGGATGAACACTGAAGCTTTCTTT CSADRWRMNTEAFF
NA TRBJ2-1 NA TRBV18 TGTGCCAGCTCACCAATAAAGAGAAGGGGGTCCTACAATGAGCAGTTCTTC CASSPIKRRGSYNEQFF
TRBD2 TRBJ2-5 NA TRBV27 TGTGCCAGCAGTTTCTTGGCGTTAGCGGGAGGGCCTTCAGAGACCCAGTACTTC CASSFLALAGGPSETQYF
TRBD1 TRBJ2-3 NA TRBV5-1 TGCGCCAGCAGCCGCGGGACAGGGAAAGATACGCAGTATTTT CASSRGTGKDTQYF
NA TRBJ2-2 NA TRBV5-1 TGCGCCAGCAGCTTGGCGACAGTAGACACCGGGGAGCTGTTTTTT CASSLATVDTGELFF
NA TRBJ1-1 NA TRBV5-4 TGTGCCAGCAGCTTGGGGGACTTAGGGAACACTGAAGCTTTCTTT CASSLGDLGNTEAFF
NA TRBJ2-2 NA TRBV10-3 TGTGCCATCAGGGGCGGGGACAGACCAACCGGGGAGCTGTTTTTT CAIRGGDRPTGELFF
TRBD2 TRBJ2-1 NA TRBV10-3 TGTGCCATCAGTCCCGCTAGCGGGGACTACAATGAGCAGTTCTTC CAISPASGDYNEQFF
TRBD2 TRBJ2-7 NA TRBV27 TGTGCCAGCAGGGGAACTAGCGGGAGTGTCTACGAGCAGTACTTC CASRGTSGSVYEQYF
TRBD2 TRBJ2-2 NA TRBV5-8 TGTGCCAGCAGCCACGGGGCGGGAGAATTCACCGGGGAGCTGTTTTTT CASSHGAGEFTGELFF
NA TRBJ2-7 NA TRBV27 TGTGCCAGCGGGTGGGGGCGGGAGCAGTACTTC CASGWGREQYF
NA TRBJ1-4 NA TRBV9 TGTGCCAGCAGCGTAGGAGGGGGGGTTAATGAAAAACTGTTTTTT CASSVGGGVNEKLFF
NA TRBJ2-2 NA TRBV4-2 TGTGCCAGCAGCCCCGTCGGGAGTAACACCGGGGAGCTGTTTTTT CASSPVGSNTGELFF
TRBD2 TRBJ2-1 NA TRBV7-2 TGTGCCAGCAGCCCAGGTGGGACTACCTACAATGAGCAGTTCTTC CASSPGGTTYNEQFF
NA TRBJ1-1 NA TRBV5-4 TGTGCCAGCAGCTTGGCGCCGGGCAGGGGCACTGAAGCTTTCTTT CASSLAPGRGTEAFF
TRBD1 TRBJ2-7 once TRBV29-1 TGCAGCGTTGAACAGGGGGAACCCTACGAGCAGTACTTC CSVEQGEPYEQYF
TRBD1 TRBJ1-2 NA TRBV28 TGTGCCAGCAGTCCTGGACAGGGAGGATATGGCTACACCTTC CASSPGQGGYGYTF
NA TRBJ2-7 NA TRBV27 TGTGCCAGCAGTTTATCGCTGGGGAGCTACGAGCAGTACTTC CASSLSLGSYEQYF
NA TRBJ1-6 once TRBV5-1 TGCGCCAGCAGCTTGGCCGGGACACGTCCCAATTCACCCCTCCACTTT CASSLAGTRPNSPLHF
TRBD1 TRBJ1-2 NA TRBV18 TGTGCCAGCTCCCAGGAGACAGGGGCTTATGGCTACACCTTC CASSQETGAYGYTF
NA TRBJ2-3 NA TRBV14 TGTGCCAGCAGCCAAGTTTACTCGGCAGATACGCAGTATTTT CASSQVYSADTQYF
TRBD1 TRBJ1-3 once TRBV19 TGTGCCAGTAGTACAGGGACAGGGAGGCGAAACACCATATATTTT CASSTGTGRRNTIYF
TRBD1 TRBJ2-1 NA TRBV27 TGTGCCAGCAGTTTACAGGGGGCTTCCTACAATGAGCAGTTCTTC CASSLQGASYNEQFF